This TCR beta chain was sequenced for a study of blood T cell repertoires in COVID-19. Turning to the study itself: COVID-19 samples collected from the United States, Italy and Spain covered acute and convalescent phases. Nucleic acid was either cDNA or gDNA, and it came from T cells, B-cell-depleted T cells, or PBMCs.

In the original processing: By means of reference gene primer amplification, nucleated cell counts were estimated. The assay was immunoSEQ multiplex PCR, and TCRdb's table has in-frame clones only and misses some. D and trimming were read from the DNA, whereas the V and J calls and clone size are those reported in that table. The sample yields about 50,000 clones, over 75% seen once. The CDR3 loop spans 16 amino acids. The germline CDR1 and CDR2 sequences are SGHTA and FQGNSA. J was trimmed by 0 bases and V by 5 bases; bases with no gene match: 7. The TCR sequence derives from a man aged 35 to 55 with acute or convalescent COVID-19. The specimen was peripheral blood. This chain links TRBV7-2 with TRBJ2-1; TRBD2 matches 7 bases. CDR3 DNA: TGTGCCAGCAGCCTCGTAAGCGGGACCTCCTACAATGAGCAGTTCTTC. This encodes CASSLVSGTSYNEQFF.